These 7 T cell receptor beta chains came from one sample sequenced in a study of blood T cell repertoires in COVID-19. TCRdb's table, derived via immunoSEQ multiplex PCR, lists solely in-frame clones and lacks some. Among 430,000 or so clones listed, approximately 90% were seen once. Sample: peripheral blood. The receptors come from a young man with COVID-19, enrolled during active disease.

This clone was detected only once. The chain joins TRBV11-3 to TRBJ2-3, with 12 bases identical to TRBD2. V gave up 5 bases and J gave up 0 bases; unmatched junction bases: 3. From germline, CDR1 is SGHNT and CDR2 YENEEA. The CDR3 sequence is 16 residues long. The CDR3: CASSPLAGGSTDTQYF. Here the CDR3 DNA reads TGTGCCAGCAGCCCCCTAGCGGGAGGGAGCACAGATACGCAGTATTTT.

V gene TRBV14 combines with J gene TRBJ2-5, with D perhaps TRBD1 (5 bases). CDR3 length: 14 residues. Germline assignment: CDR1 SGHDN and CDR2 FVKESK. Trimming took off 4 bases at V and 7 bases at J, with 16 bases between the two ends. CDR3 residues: CASSPRQGGLTQYF. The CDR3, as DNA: TGTGCCAGCAGCCCCCGCCAGGGTGGCTTGACCCAGTACTTC.

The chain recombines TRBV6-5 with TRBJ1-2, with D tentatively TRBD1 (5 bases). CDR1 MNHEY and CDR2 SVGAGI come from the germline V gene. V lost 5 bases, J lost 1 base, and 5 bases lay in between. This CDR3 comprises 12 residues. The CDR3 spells CASSQGNYGYTF. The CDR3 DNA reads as TGTGCCAGCAGTCAGGGTAACTATGGCTACACCTTC.

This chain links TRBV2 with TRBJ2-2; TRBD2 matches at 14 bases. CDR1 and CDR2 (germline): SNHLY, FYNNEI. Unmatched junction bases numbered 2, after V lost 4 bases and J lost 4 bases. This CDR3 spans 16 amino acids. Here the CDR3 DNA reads TGTGCCAGCAGTGGGGGACTAGCGGGGGCCACCGGGGAGCTGTTTTTT. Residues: CASSGGLAGATGELFF. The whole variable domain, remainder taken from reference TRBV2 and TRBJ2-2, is EPEVTQTPSHQVTQMGQEVILRCVPISNHLYFYWYRQILGQKVEFLVSFYNNEISEKSEIFDDQFSVERPDGSNFTLKIRSTKLEDSAMYFCASSGGLAGATGELFFGEGSRLTVL.

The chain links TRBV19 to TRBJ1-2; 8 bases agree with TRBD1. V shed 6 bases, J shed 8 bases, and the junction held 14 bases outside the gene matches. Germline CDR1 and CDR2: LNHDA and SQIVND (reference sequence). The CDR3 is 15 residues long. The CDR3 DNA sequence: TGTGCCAGTAGGGTCGGACCGACAGGGGCAGGAGGCTACACCTTC. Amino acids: CASRVGPTGAGGYTF.

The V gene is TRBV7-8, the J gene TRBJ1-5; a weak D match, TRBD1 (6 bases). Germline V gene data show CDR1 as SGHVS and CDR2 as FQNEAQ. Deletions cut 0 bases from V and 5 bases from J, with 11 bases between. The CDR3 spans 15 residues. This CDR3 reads CASSLAGGRDQPQHF. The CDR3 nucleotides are TGTGCCAGCAGCTTAGCAGGGGGTCGTGATCAGCCCCAGCATTTT. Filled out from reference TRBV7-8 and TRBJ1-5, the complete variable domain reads GAGVSQSPRYKVAKRGQDVALRCDPISGHVSLFWYQQALGQGPEFLTYFQNEAQLDKSGLPSDRFFAERPEGSVSTLKIQRTQQEDSAVYLCASSLAGGRDQPQHFGDGTRLSIL.

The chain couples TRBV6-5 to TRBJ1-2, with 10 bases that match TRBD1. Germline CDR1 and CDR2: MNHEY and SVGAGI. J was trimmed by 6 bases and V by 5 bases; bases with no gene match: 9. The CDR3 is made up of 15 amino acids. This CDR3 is CASSPIRTGGHGYTF. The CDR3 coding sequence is TGTGCCAGCAGTCCGATAAGGACAGGGGGGCATGGCTACACCTTC.